A single sample is the source of the 12 T cell receptor beta chains below, sequenced in a study of blood T cell repertoires in COVID-19. Profiled with immunoSEQ multiplex PCR; TCRdb holds only in-frame clones, not every one. The sample lists 100,000 to 150,000 clones, over 55% occurring once. The sample taken for sequencing was peripheral blood. Receptors originate from a woman in her 70s with acute or convalescent COVID-19.

V gene TRBV28 combines with J gene TRBJ2-7, with D possibly TRBD2 on 6 matching bases. The CDR3 extends over 14 amino acids. Germline assignment: CDR1 MDHEN and CDR2 SYDVKM. Trimming left V 4 bases short and J 7 bases short, with 17 bases between. The CDR3, as DNA: TGTGCCAGCAGTTGGGGGGAGGCTTCCCGGGAGCAGTACTTC. Amino acid sequence: CASSWGEASREQYF.

The CDR3: CASSSTGSGYGYTF. The DNA of the CDR3 is TGTGCCAGCAGCTCGACAGGGTCAGGCTATGGCTACACCTTC. J is TRBJ1-2 and V is TRBV5-5; 7 nucleotides line up with TRBD1. The CDR3 is 14 amino acids. Germline V lookup: CDR1 SGHKS, CDR2 YYEKEE (reference sequence). J gave up 4 bases and V 3 bases, and 6 bases lay outside the gene matches.

This clone has at least ten counts. The chain uses TRBV4-2 and TRBJ1-2; 7 bases are shared with TRBD1. Germline trimming cut 0 bases from V and 1 base from J; bases unmatched to any gene: 2. Germline assignment: CDR1 LGHNA and CDR2 YNFKEQ. This CDR3 contains 15 residues. CDR3 amino acids: CASSQDTGVNYGYTF. In DNA form, the CDR3 reads TGTGCCAGCAGCCAAGATACAGGGGTTAACTATGGCTACACCTTC.

The chain is built from TRBV6-5 and TRBJ1-6, with TRBD1 matching 8 bases. The CDR3 covers 14 residues. Germline CDR1 reads MNHEY; CDR2 reads SVGAGI. J lost 7 bases, V lost 6 bases, and 5 bases had no gene match. CDR3 residues: CASRFRQGNSPLHF. In DNA, the CDR3 is TGTGCCAGCAGATTTCGACAGGGGAATTCACCCCTCCACTTT.

The chain uses TRBV6-5 and TRBJ2-7; D is perhaps TRBD1 (6 bases). Looked up from germline, CDR1 is MNHEY and CDR2 is SVGAGI. The CDR3 extends over 13 amino acids. The ends were cut back, 6 bases at V and 4 bases at J, with 13 bases in the middle. CDR3: CASSPRGAYEQYF. CDR3 in DNA: TGTGCCAGCAGCCCCAGGGGCGCGTACGAGCAGTACTTC.

V is TRBV6-2 or TRBV6-3 and J is TRBJ2-5; 9 nucleotides agree with TRBD2. The CDR3 sequence is 17 residues long. Trimming cost V 1 base and J 3 bases; bases outside gene matches: 9. Germline V CDR1 and CDR2: MNHEY, SVGEGT. CDR3 in DNA: TGTGCCAGCAGTTACTTCGGGGGACTAGCAGCGGAAGAGACCCAGTACTTC. Its protein is CASSYFGGLAAEETQYF.

The V gene is TRBV9, the J gene TRBJ1-1; D is undetermined. Trimming left V 4 bases short and J 4 bases short, with 11 bases between. Germline loops: CDR1 SGDLS, CDR2 YYNGEE. This CDR3 region has 13 residues. CDR3 in amino acids: CASSPQHLTEAFF. The CDR3 nucleotides are TGTGCCAGCAGCCCTCAACACCTCACTGAAGCTTTCTTT.

The chain employs TRBV27 and TRBJ1-2; 11 bases are shared with TRBD1. J was trimmed by 4 bases and V by 4 bases; bases with no gene match: 8. The CDR3 covers 16 residues. Germline CDR1 reads MNHEY; CDR2 reads SMNVEV (reference sequence). Written as DNA, the CDR3 is TGTGCCAGCAGTTCGGGACAGGGGGACAGAAGCTATGGCTACACCTTC. Translation gives CASSSGQGDRSYGYTF.

The chain combines TRBV3-1 (or the pseudogene TRBV3-2) with TRBJ1-1; D unclear. CDR3 length: 14 residues. Trimming took off 6 bases at V and 1 base at J, with 12 bases between the two ends. Germline values: CDR1 LGHDT, CDR2 YNNKEL (reference sequence). The CDR3 region is CASSKSGKNTEAFF. CDR3 in DNA: TGTGCCAGCAGTAAAAGCGGGAAGAACACTGAAGCTTTCTTT.

The chain couples TRBV5-8 to TRBJ1-1; 7 positions agree with TRBD1. The J segment lost 3 bases and the V segment lost 1 base, leaving 9 bases of the junction unmatched. This CDR3 is 16 amino acids long. CDR1 is SGHTS and CDR2 is YDEGEE in the germline V gene. The CDR3 DNA sequence: TGTGCCAGCAGCTTGCAAGAAAACAGGGGTGACACTGAAGCTTTCTTT. The encoded protein is CASSLQENRGDTEAFF.

The chain recombines TRBV7-6 with TRBJ2-5, with 9 nucleotides matching TRBD1. V dropped 5 bases and J dropped 5; count of bases not matched to a gene: 9. CDR3 length equals 15 residues. Germline assignment: CDR1 SGHVS and CDR2 FNYEAQ. The CDR3 nucleotides read TGTGCCAGCAGCCCGCCGGGACAGGGATGGGAGACCCAGTACTTC. It yields the protein CASSPPGQGWETQYF.

V gene TRBV14 combines with J gene TRBJ2-7; D is uncertain. This CDR3 comprises 13 residues. V was clipped by 4 bases and J by 6 bases, with 13 bases between them. Germline V gene data show CDR1 as SGHDN and CDR2 as FVKESK. The CDR3 coding sequence is TGTGCCAGCAGCCCTGTTTTGTTTTCCGAGCAGTACTTC. Translated: CASSPVLFSEQYF. Variable domain in full (rest from reference TRBV14 and TRBJ2-7): EAGVTQFPSHSVIEKGQTVTLRCDPISGHDNLYWYRRVMGKEIKFLLHFVKESKQDESGMPNNRFLAERTGGTYSTLKVQPAELEDSGVYFCASSPVLFSEQYFGPGTRLTVT.